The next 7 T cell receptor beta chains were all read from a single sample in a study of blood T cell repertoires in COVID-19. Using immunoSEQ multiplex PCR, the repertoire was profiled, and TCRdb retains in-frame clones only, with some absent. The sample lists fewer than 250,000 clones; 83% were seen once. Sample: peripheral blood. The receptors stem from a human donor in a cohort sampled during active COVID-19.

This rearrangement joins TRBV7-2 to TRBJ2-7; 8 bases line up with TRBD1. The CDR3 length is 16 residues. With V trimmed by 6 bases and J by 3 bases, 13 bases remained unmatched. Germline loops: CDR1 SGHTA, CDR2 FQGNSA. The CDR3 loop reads CASSPRGRTEDYEQYF. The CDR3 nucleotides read TGTGCCAGCAGTCCCAGGGGGCGGACAGAGGACTACGAGCAGTACTTC. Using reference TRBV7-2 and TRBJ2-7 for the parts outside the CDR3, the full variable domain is GAGVSQSPSNKVTEKGKDVELRCDPISGHTALYWYRQSLGQGLEFLIYFQGNSAPDKSGLPSDRFSAERTGGSVSTLTIQRTQQEDSAVYLCASSPRGRTEDYEQYFGPGTRLTVT.

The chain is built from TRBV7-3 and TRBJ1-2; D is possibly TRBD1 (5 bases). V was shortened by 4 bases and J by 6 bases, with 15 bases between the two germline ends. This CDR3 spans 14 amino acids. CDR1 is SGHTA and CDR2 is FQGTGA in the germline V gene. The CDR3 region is CASSSPTSGNGYTF. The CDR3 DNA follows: TGTGCCAGCAGCTCACCCACCTCAGGGAATGGCTACACCTTC.

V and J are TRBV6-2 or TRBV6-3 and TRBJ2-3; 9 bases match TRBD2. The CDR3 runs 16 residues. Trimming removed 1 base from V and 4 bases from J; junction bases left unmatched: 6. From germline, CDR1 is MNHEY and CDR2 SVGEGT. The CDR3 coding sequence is TGTGCCAGCAGTTACTATGTTAGCGGGGGTTCAGATACGCAGTATTTT. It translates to CASSYYVSGGSDTQYF.

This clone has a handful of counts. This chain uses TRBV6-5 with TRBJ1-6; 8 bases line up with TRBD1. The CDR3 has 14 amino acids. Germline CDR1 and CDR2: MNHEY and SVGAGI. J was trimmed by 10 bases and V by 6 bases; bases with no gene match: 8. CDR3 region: CASSQGQGGSPLHF. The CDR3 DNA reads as TGTGCCAGCAGCCAAGGACAGGGAGGATCACCCCTCCACTTT.

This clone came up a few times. CDR3 bases: TGCGCCAGCAGCGAAAGAGGGGGGGACGTGGAGACCCAGTACTTC. The encoded protein is CASSERGGDVETQYF. The chain couples TRBV5-1 to TRBJ2-5; maybe TRBD2 (7 bases). CDR1 and CDR2 from the germline V gene are SGHRS and YFSETQ. Between the trimmed V and J ends, which lost 4 bases and 5 bases, there was a span of 18 bases. CDR3 length: 15 amino acids.

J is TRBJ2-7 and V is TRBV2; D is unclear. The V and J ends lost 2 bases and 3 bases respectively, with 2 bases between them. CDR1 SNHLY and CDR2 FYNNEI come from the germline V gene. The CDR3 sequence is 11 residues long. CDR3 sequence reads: CASSERYEQYF. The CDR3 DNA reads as TGTGCCAGCAGTGAACGCTACGAGCAGTACTTC.

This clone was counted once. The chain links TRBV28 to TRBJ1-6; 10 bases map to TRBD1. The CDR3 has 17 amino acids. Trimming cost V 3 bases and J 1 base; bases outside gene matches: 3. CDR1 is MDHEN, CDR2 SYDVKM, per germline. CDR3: CASSFGQGVSYNSPLHF. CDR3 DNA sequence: TGTGCCAGCAGTTTCGGACAGGGGGTGTCCTATAATTCACCCCTCCACTTT.